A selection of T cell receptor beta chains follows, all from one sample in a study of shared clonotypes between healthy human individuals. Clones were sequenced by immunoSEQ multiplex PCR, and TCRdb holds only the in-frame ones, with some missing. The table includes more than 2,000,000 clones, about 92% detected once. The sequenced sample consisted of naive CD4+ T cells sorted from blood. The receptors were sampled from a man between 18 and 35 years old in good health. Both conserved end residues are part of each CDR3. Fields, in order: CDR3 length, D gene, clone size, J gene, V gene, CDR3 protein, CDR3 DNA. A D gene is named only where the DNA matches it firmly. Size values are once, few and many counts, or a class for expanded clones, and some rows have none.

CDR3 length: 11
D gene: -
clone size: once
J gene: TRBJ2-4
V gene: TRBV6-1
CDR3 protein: CASRLTTIQYF
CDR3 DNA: TGTGCCAGCAGGTTGACAACCATTCAGTACTTC

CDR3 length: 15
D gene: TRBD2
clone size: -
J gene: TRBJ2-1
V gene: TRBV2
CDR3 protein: CASSEGVLSGNEQFF
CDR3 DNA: TGTGCCAGCAGTGAAGGCGTACTTAGCGGGAATGAGCAGTTCTTC

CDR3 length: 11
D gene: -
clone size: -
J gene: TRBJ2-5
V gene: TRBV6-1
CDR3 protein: CASRRTETQYF
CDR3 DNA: TGTGCCAGCCGGCGGACGGAGACCCAGTACTTC

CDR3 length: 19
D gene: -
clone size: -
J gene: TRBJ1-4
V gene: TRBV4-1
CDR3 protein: CASSRRGALTGAANEKLFF
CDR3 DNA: TGCGCCAGCAGCCGCAGGGGAGCTCTGACCGGTGCTGCTAATGAAAAACTGTTTTTT

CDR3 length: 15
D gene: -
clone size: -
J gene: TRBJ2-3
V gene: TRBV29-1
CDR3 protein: CSVEEEGRITDTQYF
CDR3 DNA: TGCAGCGTTGAAGAGGAGGGGCGGATCACAGATACGCAGTATTTT

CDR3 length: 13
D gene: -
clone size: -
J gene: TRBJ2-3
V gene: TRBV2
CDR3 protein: CASSEGGADTQYF
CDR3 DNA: TGTGCCAGCAGTGAAGGCGGTGCAGATACGCAGTATTTT

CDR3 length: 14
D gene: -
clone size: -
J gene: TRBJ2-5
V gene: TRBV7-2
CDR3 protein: CASSLRIAKETQYF
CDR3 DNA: TGTGCCAGCAGCTTAAGGATCGCCAAAGAGACCCAGTACTTC

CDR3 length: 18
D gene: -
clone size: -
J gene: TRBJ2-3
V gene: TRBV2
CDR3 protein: CASSERGFGRGNTDTQYF
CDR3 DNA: TGTGCCAGCAGTGAAAGGGGATTTGGGCGGGGAAACACAGATACGCAGTATTTT

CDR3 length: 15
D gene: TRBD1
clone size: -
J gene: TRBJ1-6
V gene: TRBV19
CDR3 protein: CASSPRTGPNSPLHF
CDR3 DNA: TGTGCCAGTAGCCCCCGGACAGGGCCAAATTCACCCCTCCACTTT

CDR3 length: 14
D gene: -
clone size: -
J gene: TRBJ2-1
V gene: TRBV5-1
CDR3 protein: CASSRAYRNNEQFF
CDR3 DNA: TGCGCCAGCAGCCGGGCCTATCGGAACAATGAGCAGTTCTTC

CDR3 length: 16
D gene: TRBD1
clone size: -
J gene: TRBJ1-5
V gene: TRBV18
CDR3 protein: CASSPPGQGGNQPQHF
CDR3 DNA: TGTGCCAGCTCACCACCGGGACAGGGCGGCAATCAGCCCCAGCATTTT

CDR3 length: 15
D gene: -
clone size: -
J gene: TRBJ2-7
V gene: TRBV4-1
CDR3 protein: CASSQLAFSSYEQYF
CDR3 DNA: TGCGCCAGCAGCCAACTAGCGTTTAGCTCCTACGAGCAGTACTTC